The 8 T cell receptor beta chains below were found in one sample sequenced in a study of blood T cell repertoires in COVID-19. Here immunoSEQ multiplex PCR was the method, and the copy in TCRdb shows in-frame clones only, minus some. The repertoire holds 100,000 or so clones, around 90% seen once, with around 5% in the top ten. Sequencing was carried out using peripheral blood. The receptors originated from a human donor in a cohort sampled during active COVID-19.

CDR3 sequence: CASSPRGLAGVDEQFF. The DNA for the CDR3 is TGCGCCAGCAGCCCGAGGGGACTAGCGGGAGTGGATGAGCAGTTCTTC. V usage is TRBV4-1 and J usage is TRBJ2-1; 14 bases fit TRBD2. This CDR3 has 16 residues. J gave up 8 bases and V 4 bases, and 7 bases lay outside the gene matches. Per germline, CDR1 MGHRA and CDR2 YSYEKL.

This chain's CDR3 is CASRTGGSSPEAFF. DNA of the CDR3: TGTGCCAGCAGAACAGGGGGCTCGTCCCCTGAAGCTTTCTTT. The rearrangement joins TRBV7-9 to TRBJ1-1; TRBD1 matches at 9 bases. Germline V gives CDR1 SEHNR, CDR2 FQNEAQ (reference sequence). Germline trimming cut 6 bases from V and 6 bases from J; bases unmatched to any gene: 8. The CDR3 loop spans 14 amino acids.

This chain links TRBV11-2 with TRBJ2-7; 8 positions agree with TRBD2. Germline trimming cut 1 base from V and 2 bases from J; bases unmatched to any gene: 4. The CDR3 has 15 residues. Germline CDR1 reads SGHAT; CDR2 reads FQNNGV. The CDR3 loop reads CASSLVGGRPYEQYF. CDR3 sequence (DNA): TGTGCCAGCAGCTTAGTTGGCGGGAGGCCCTACGAGCAGTACTTC. The variable domain in full, completed from reference TRBV11-2 and TRBJ2-7, reads EAGVAQSPRYKIIEKRQSVAFWCNPISGHATLYWYQQILGQGPKLLIQFQNNGVVDDSQLPKDRFSAERLKGVDSTLKIQPAKLEDSAVYLCASSLVGGRPYEQYFGPGTRLTVT.

The CDR3 protein is CATSRDQRTSGMRGEQFF. The CDR3 coding sequence is TGTGCCACCAGCAGAGATCAAAGGACTAGCGGGATGCGTGGTGAGCAGTTCTTC. The chain combines TRBV15 with TRBJ2-1, with 12 bases identical to TRBD2. The CDR3 totals 18 residues. CDR1 is LNHNV, CDR2 YYDKDF, per germline (reference sequence). The trim removed 0 bases at V and 9 bases at J, leaving 12 bases unmatched. The variable domain in full, with the rest retrieved from reference TRBV15 and TRBJ2-1, is DAMVIQNPRYQVTQFGKPVTLSCSQTLNHNVMYWYQQKSSQAPKLLFHYYDKDFNNEADTPDNFQSRRPNTSFCFLDIRSPGLGDTAMYLCATSRDQRTSGMRGEQFFGPGTRLTVL.

This rearrangement joins TRBV24-1 to TRBJ1-2; D is unclear. The germline V and J ends were trimmed by 1 base and 2 bases, with 10 bases remaining between them. Germline CDR1 and CDR2: KGHDR and SFDVKD. CDR3 size: 15 residues. CDR3 nucleotide sequence: TGTGCCACCAGTGATTTCGGCAGAGGCAACTATGGCTACACCTTC. Amino acids: CATSDFGRGNYGYTF.

This clone was recorded only once. V is TRBV6-6 and J is TRBJ2-5, with D perhaps matching TRBD1 (6 bases). This CDR3 is built from 14 residues. Looked up from germline, CDR1 is MNHNY and CDR2 is SVGAGI (reference sequence). The germline V and J ends were trimmed by 6 bases and 2 bases, with 13 bases remaining between them. CDR3 loop: CASRSQGTQETQYF. In nucleotides, the CDR3 is TGTGCCAGCAGATCACAGGGAACTCAAGAGACCCAGTACTTC.

This clone was recorded at least ten times. The rearrangement links TRBV2 to TRBJ1-3, with 9 bases that match TRBD1. Looked up from germline, CDR1 is SNHLY and CDR2 is FYNNEI. The V and J ends lost 8 bases and 8 bases, in that order; junction bases with no gene match: 16. The CDR3 covers 16 residues. CDR3 protein: CASSGGATGGPYTIYF. In nucleotides, the CDR3 is TGTGCCAGCTCTGGAGGGGCTACAGGGGGCCCGTACACCATATATTTT. Based on the CDR3 plus reference TRBV2 and TRBJ1-3, the full variable domain is EPEVTQTPSHQVTQMGQEVILRCVPISNHLYFYWYRQILGQKVEFLVSFYNNEISEKSEIFDDQFSVERPDGSNFTLKIRSTKLEDSAMYFCASSGGATGGPYTIYFGEGSWLTVV.

The V call is TRBV19, the J call TRBJ1-3; D not certain. Germline V gives CDR1 LNHDA, CDR2 SQIVND (reference sequence). The CDR3 contains 16 residues. Deletions cut 3 bases from V and 0 bases from J, with 12 bases between. CDR3 in amino acids: CASSMAGIRSGNTIYF. As DNA, the CDR3 is TGTGCCAGTAGTATGGCGGGGATACGCTCTGGAAACACCATATATTTT.